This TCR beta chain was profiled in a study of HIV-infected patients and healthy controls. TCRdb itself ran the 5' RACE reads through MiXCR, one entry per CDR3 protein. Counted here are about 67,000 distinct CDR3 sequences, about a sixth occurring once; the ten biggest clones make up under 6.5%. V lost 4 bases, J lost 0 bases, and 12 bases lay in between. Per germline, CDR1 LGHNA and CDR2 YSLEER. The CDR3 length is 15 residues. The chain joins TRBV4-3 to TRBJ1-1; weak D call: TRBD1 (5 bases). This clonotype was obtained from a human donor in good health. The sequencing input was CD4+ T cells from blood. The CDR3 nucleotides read TGCGCCAGCAGCCGGGAAGACAGTATGAACACTGAAGCTTTCTTT. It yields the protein CASSREDSMNTEAFF.